Following are 25 T cell receptor beta chains from one sample sequenced in a study of T-cell reconstitution after alpha-beta-depleted transplantation in children. Unique molecular identifiers were used to barcode this TCRbeta library. Using its own MiXCR run on the PCR reads, TCRdb lists one record per CDR3 protein. The data hold almost 500,000 distinct CDR3 sequences, with over 9.5% observed a single time. Sequenced here: PBMCs, sampled before TCRalphabeta/CD19-depleted stem cell transplant. These receptors originate from a child aged 2 to 10 with inherited bone marrow failure, due to receive a stem cell transplant.

The J gene is TRBJ1-2, the V gene TRBV20-1; D unclear. Trimming left V 0 bases short and J 4 bases short, with 12 bases between. Germline V gene sequence: CDR1 DFQATT, CDR2 SNEGSKA (reference sequence). This CDR3 comprises 14 residues. The CDR3 DNA reads TGCAGTGCTAGAGACGGAGGTCCCTTCTATGGCTACACCTTC. Its translation: CSARDGGPFYGYTF.

This clonotype was seen many times. The chain recombines TRBV5-1 with TRBJ2-5; tentatively, D is TRBD1 (5 bases). The ends were cut back, 3 bases at V and 1 base at J, with 10 bases in the middle. There are 14 residues in the CDR3. Germline-derived CDR1 and CDR2 are SGHRS and YFSETQ. The CDR3 spells CASSWSRGQETQYF. For the CDR3, the DNA is TGCGCCAGCAGCTGGTCTAGGGGCCAAGAGACCCAGTACTTC.

This clonotype was counted ten times or more. The CDR3 loop is CAVLGGDTDTQYF. DNA for the CDR3: TGTGCCGTCCTCGGAGGAGACACAGATACGCAGTATTTT. The chain uses TRBV27 and TRBJ2-3; tentatively, D is TRBD2 (5 bases). V was shortened by 11 bases and J by 2 bases, with 14 bases between the two germline ends. The CDR3 covers 13 residues. Germline CDR1 MNHEY, CDR2 SMNVEV (reference sequence).

Many counts were recorded for this clonotype. This sequence joins TRBV3-1 and TRBJ1-2, with a possible D match to TRBD1 (5 bases). Trimming removed 0 bases at V and 3 bases at J, with 14 bases between. Germline V CDR1 and CDR2: LGHDT, YNNKEL (reference sequence). The CDR3 runs 16 residues. The CDR3 DNA reads as TGTGCCAGCAGCCAAGAGTATGTCCAGGGCGACTATGGCTACACCTTC. It specifies CASSQEYVQGDYGYTF.

The chain has TRBV25-1 and TRBJ1-6, with 7 nucleotides matching TRBD1. The CDR3 runs to 14 residues. Looked up from germline, CDR1 is MGHDK and CDR2 is SYGVNS. V trimming: 5 bases; J trimming: 9 bases; junction bases outside the gene matches: 7. The DNA for the CDR3 is TGTGCCAGCAGTTACAGGGGAGAAAGTTCACCCCTCCACTTT. Its translation is CASSYRGESSPLHF.

This chain joins TRBV27 and TRBJ1-2; D is uncertain. Between the trimmed V and J ends, which lost 0 bases and 8 bases, there was a span of 10 bases. CDR1 is MNHEY and CDR2 is SMNVEV in the germline V gene (reference sequence). CDR3 length: 13 amino acids. CDR3 DNA: TGTGCCAGCAGTTTATCCCTGGGCGGAGGCTACACCTTC. Translation gives CASSLSLGGGYTF.

In this sample, this clonotype turned up many times. The chain joins TRBV20-1 to TRBJ2-1; 8 bases align to TRBD2. V trimming: 3 bases; J trimming: 2 bases; junction bases outside the gene matches: 3. Germline V gene sequence: CDR1 DFQATT, CDR2 SNEGSKA (reference sequence). The CDR3 is 14 residues long. This CDR3 is CSASMGLAYNEQFF. The CDR3 nucleotides are TGCAGTGCTAGCATGGGACTAGCCTACAATGAGCAGTTCTTC.

The chain combines TRBV13 with TRBJ2-7, with 9 bases that match TRBD1. After removal of 5 bases from V and 5 bases from J, the junction contained 10 bases not matched to a gene. Germline V CDR1 and CDR2: PRHDT, FYEKMQ (reference sequence). This CDR3 comprises 15 residues. CDR3 amino acids: CASSAVGTGTHEQYF. The CDR3 nucleotides read TGTGCCAGCAGCGCGGTCGGGACAGGGACCCACGAGCAGTACTTC.

This clonotype has a count of ten or more. The J gene is TRBJ2-1, the V gene TRBV4-3; TRBD2 agrees at 8 bases. The V gene's germline CDR1 is LGHNA and CDR2 YSLEER. Losses at the gene ends were 0 bases for V and 3 bases for J; bases not matched to a gene: 4. The CDR3 spans 16 residues. CDR3 residues: CASSQDLGGDYNEQFF. CDR3 in DNA: TGCGCCAGCAGCCAAGATCTCGGGGGGGACTACAATGAGCAGTTCTTC.

This clonotype came up many times. The chain recombines TRBV7-2 with TRBJ2-1; tentative D call: TRBD2 (5 bases). Germline lookup yields CDR1 SGHTA and CDR2 FQGNSA. V was cut by 5 bases and J by 0 bases, with 14 bases left in between. CDR3 size: 16 residues. CDR3 coding DNA: TGTGCCAGCAGCCTAACGGCCAGCGGCTCCTACAATGAGCAGTTCTTC. Translation: CASSLTASGSYNEQFF.

This clonotype has a count of ten or more. J is TRBJ2-3 and V is TRBV9, with D uncertain. CDR1 SGDLS and CDR2 YYNGEE come from the germline V gene. Deletions cut 4 bases from V and 6 bases from J, with 12 bases between. The CDR3 length is 13 residues. The CDR3, as DNA: TGTGCCAGCAGCATGGGGAATAGGGATACGCAGTATTTT. It encodes CASSMGNRDTQYF.

This clonotype occurred many times. In nucleotides, the CDR3 is TGTGCCTGGAGTGTGGCCAGGACTAGCGGGTTTGGAAGGGAGCTGTTTTTT. It translates to CAWSVARTSGFGRELFF. This sequence joins TRBV30 and TRBJ2-2, with 11 bases aligning to TRBD2. From germline, CDR1 is GTSNPN and CDR2 SVGIG (reference sequence). The CDR3 is made up of 17 amino acids. J lost 9 bases, V lost 0 bases, and 12 bases had no gene match.

This clonotype was recorded at least ten times. The rearrangement joins TRBV20-1 to TRBJ1-2; 11 bases are a match to TRBD1. Germline CDR1 reads DFQATT; CDR2 reads SNEGSKA (reference sequence). V lost 3 bases, J lost 7 bases, and 4 bases stayed unmatched. This CDR3 has 13 residues. The CDR3 loop reads CSASRTGGFGYTF. The DNA for the CDR3 is TGCAGTGCTAGTCGGACAGGGGGCTTTGGCTACACCTTC.

The J gene is TRBJ1-2, the V gene TRBV7-9; TRBD1 might be the D (6 bases). Looked up from germline, CDR1 is SEHNR and CDR2 is FQNEAQ (reference sequence). V was pared by 0 bases and J by 6 bases, with 20 bases between. This CDR3 is built from 17 residues. The CDR3 spells CASSLAQGRAHPHGYTF. DNA for the CDR3: TGTGCCAGCAGCTTAGCGCAGGGGAGGGCCCACCCCCATGGCTACACCTTC. The full variable domain, in which reference TRBV7-9 and TRBJ1-2 provide the parts outside the CDR3, is DTGVSQNPRHKITKRGQNVTFRCDPISEHNRLYWYRQTLGQGPEFLTYFQNEAQLEKSRLLSDRFSAERPKGSFSTLEIQRTEQGDSAMYLCASSLAQGRAHPHGYTFGSGTRLTVV.

There are a few counts of this clonotype. The genes are TRBV9 and TRBJ2-4; 8 nucleotides match TRBD2. The CDR3 sequence is 15 residues long. Trimming removed 2 bases from V and 8 bases from J; junction bases left unmatched: 9. Germline V CDR1 and CDR2: SGDLS, YYNGEE. DNA of the CDR3: TGTGCCAGCAGCGTGGAGAGCGGGGGAGCTGACATTCAGTACTTC. Translated, it gives CASSVESGGADIQYF.

The table lists this clonotype with many counts. V and J are TRBV7-9 and TRBJ2-2, with a weak D call TRBD1 (6 bases). The V and J ends lost 6 bases and 15 bases respectively, with 23 bases between them. Germline CDR1 SEHNR, CDR2 FQNEAQ (reference sequence). The CDR3 contains 14 residues. CDR3 DNA: TGTGCCAGCAGTCTTAGAGACAGGTCACTCGAGGTGTTTTTT. This sequence encodes CASSLRDRSLEVFF.

This clonotype was seen ten or more times. The rearrangement uses TRBV29-1 and TRBJ2-2, with D hard to call. The germline V and J ends were trimmed by 4 bases and 3 bases, with 6 bases remaining between them. The CDR3 contains 12 residues. Germline V lookup: CDR1 SQVTM, CDR2 ANQGSEA. The CDR3 DNA reads TGCAGCGTTGCACAGCACACCGGGGAGCTGTTTTTT. Its translation: CSVAQHTGELFF.

This clonotype came up once. V and J are TRBV12-3 or TRBV12-4 and TRBJ2-1; the match to TRBD2 covers 7 bases. This CDR3 region has 15 residues. After removal of 6 bases from V and 2 bases from J, the junction contained 7 bases not matched to a gene. CDR3 region: CASSPREFPYNEQFF. DNA for the CDR3: TGTGCCAGCAGCCCGCGGGAGTTTCCCTACAATGAGCAGTTCTTC.

This clonotype was detected ten times or more. V and J are TRBV13 and TRBJ2-7; D tentatively fits TRBD1 or TRBD2 (5 bases each). Trimming took 1 base from V and 5 from J, leaving 12 bases between them. CDR1 is PRHDT and CDR2 is FYEKMQ in the germline V gene (reference sequence). The CDR3 sequence is 14 residues long. The CDR3 nucleotides are TGTGCCAGCAGCTTAGAGGGGAGAGGTAACGAGCAGTACTTC. This translates into CASSLEGRGNEQYF.

The V call is TRBV30, the J call TRBJ2-2; 11 bases agree with TRBD2. Germline CDR1 reads GTSNPN; CDR2 reads SVGIG (reference sequence). V was pared by 5 bases and J by 5 bases, with 7 bases of the junction left unmatched. This CDR3 has 15 amino acids. CDR3 DNA sequence: TGTGCCTGGGGCGGCCTAGCGGGAGGAACCGGGGAGCTGTTTTTT. It encodes CAWGGLAGGTGELFF. Full variable domain (remainder filled in from reference TRBV30 and TRBJ2-2): SQTIHQWPATLVQPVGSPLSLECTVEGTSNPNLYWYRQAAGRGLQLLFYSVGIGQISSEVPQNLSASRPQDRQFILSSKKLLLSDSGFYLCAWGGLAGGTGELFFGEGSRLTVL.

This clonotype was recorded at least ten times. Its ends do not fully match the called genes, so a read error is possible. This chain links TRBV27 with TRBJ2-1; D not certain. There are 12 residues in the CDR3. Germline V gene data show CDR1 as MNHEY and CDR2 as SMNVEV (reference sequence). CDR3 loop: CASSLLGNEQFF. The DNA of the CDR3 is TGCGCCAGCAGCTTGCTGGGGAATGAGCAGTTCTTC.

Many counts were recorded for this clonotype. V gene TRBV5-1 combines with J gene TRBJ2-7; TRBD1 agrees at 8 bases. The CDR3 covers 15 residues. After removal of 5 bases from V and 4 bases from J, the junction contained 11 bases not matched to a gene. Germline CDR1 is SGHRS and CDR2 is YFSETQ. CDR3 DNA sequence: TGCGCCAGCAGTCCCGGGACAGGATCAGGTTACGAGCAGTACTTC. This sequence encodes CASSPGTGSGYEQYF.

The rearrangement joins TRBV29-1 to TRBJ2-1, with TRBD2 as a possible D gene (7 bases). Germline CDR1 reads SQVTM; CDR2 reads ANQGSEA. Between the trimmed V and J ends, which lost 4 bases and 0 bases, there was a span of 16 bases. The CDR3 is 16 residues long. The DNA for the CDR3 is TGCAGCGTTGGAGGGGGGAGGGGCAGCTCCTACAATGAGCAGTTCTTC. Its translation is CSVGGGRGSSYNEQFF.

This clonotype came up a few times. The chain recombines TRBV19 with TRBJ2-7; tentative D call: TRBD1 (6 bases). The ends were cut back, 6 bases at V and 2 bases at J, with 11 bases in the middle. CDR3 size: 13 residues. Germline V lookup: CDR1 LNHDA, CDR2 SQIVND (reference sequence). The CDR3 is CASRDRYTYEQYF. In nucleotides, the CDR3 is TGTGCCAGTAGAGACAGGTATACCTACGAGCAGTACTTC.

This clonotype has ten or more counts. CDR3 sequence reads: CASSSRLAGVPDTQYF. The DNA for the CDR3 is TGTGCCAGCAGCTCGCGACTAGCGGGAGTGCCAGATACGCAGTATTTT. The chain employs TRBV7-9 and TRBJ2-3, with TRBD2 matching over 12 bases. The trim removed 4 bases at V and 4 bases at J, leaving 6 bases unmatched. The CDR3 contains 16 residues. Germline CDR1 SEHNR, CDR2 FQNEAQ (reference sequence). Full variable domain (remainder filled in from reference TRBV7-9 and TRBJ2-3): DTGVSQNPRHKITKRGQNVTFRCDPISEHNRLYWYRQTLGQGPEFLTYFQNEAQLEKSRLLSDRFSAERPKGSFSTLEIQRTEQGDSAMYLCASSSRLAGVPDTQYFGPGTRLTVL.